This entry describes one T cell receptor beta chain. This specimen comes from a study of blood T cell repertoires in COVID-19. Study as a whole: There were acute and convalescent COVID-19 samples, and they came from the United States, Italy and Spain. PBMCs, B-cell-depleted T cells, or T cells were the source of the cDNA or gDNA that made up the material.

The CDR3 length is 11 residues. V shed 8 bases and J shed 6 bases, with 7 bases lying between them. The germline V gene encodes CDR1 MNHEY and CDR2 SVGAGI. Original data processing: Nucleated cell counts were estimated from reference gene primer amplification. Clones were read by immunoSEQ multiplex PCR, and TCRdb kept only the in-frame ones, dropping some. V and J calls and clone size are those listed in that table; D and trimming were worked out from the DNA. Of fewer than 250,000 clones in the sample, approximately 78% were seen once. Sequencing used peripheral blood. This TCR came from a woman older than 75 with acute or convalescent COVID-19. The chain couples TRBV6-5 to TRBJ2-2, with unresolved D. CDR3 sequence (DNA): TGTGCCAGCTCTCGGGCCGGGGAGCTGTTTTTT. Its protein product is CASSRAGELFF.